These 17 T cell receptor beta chains were sequenced from one sample in a study of CD8 T cells in ankylosing spondylitis. Study-level points and caveats: Ankylosing spondylitis blood appeared to carry a characteristic TCR beta motif of several highly homologous variants.

The antigens of these receptors remain unknown. TCRdb redid the calling of the 5' RACE reads with MiXCR, one entry per CDR3 protein. The table shows some 220,000 distinct CDR3 sequences, with more than 5.5% occurring only once. Sequencing was performed on blood, either unsorted or a sorted T cell fraction (not recorded which). The receptors derive from a male donor with ankylosing spondylitis.

This clonotype was counted many times. The CDR3 nucleotides read TGTGCCAGCAGTGACAGAGTTATGGGCTACACCTTC. Amino acids: CASSDRVMGYTF. The chain employs TRBV7-9 and TRBJ1-2, with D perhaps TRBD1 (5 bases). V lost 6 bases to trimming and J lost 8 bases, with 13 bases between them. Germline loops: CDR1 SEHNR, CDR2 FQNEAQ (reference sequence). The CDR3 has 12 residues. The variable domain in full, with the rest retrieved from reference TRBV7-9 and TRBJ1-2, is DTGVSQNPRHKITKRGQNVTFRCDPISEHNRLYWYRQTLGQGPEFLTYFQNEAQLEKSRLLSDRFSAERPKGSFSTLEIQRTEQGDSAMYLCASSDRVMGYTFGSGTRLTVV.

Many counts were recorded for this clonotype. The rearrangement links TRBV10-3 to TRBJ1-1; possibly TRBD1 for D (6 bases). The CDR3 covers 15 residues. Germline lookup yields CDR1 ENHRY and CDR2 SYGVKD. Trimming took off 2 bases at V and 5 bases at J, with 15 bases between the two ends. Here the CDR3 reads CAISEDRGARTEAFF. CDR3 nucleotide sequence: TGTGCCATCAGTGAGGACCGGGGGGCGCGGACTGAAGCTTTCTTT.

In its sample, this clonotype was seen once. A clone one base away is much larger, so this may be a read error. The chain has TRBV4-1 and TRBJ2-7, with D tentatively TRBD1 (7 bases). The germline V gene encodes CDR1 MGHRA and CDR2 YSYEKL. The CDR3 spans 16 residues. CDR3 in amino acids: CASSQDGGTASYERYF. The DNA of the CDR3 is TGCGCCAGCAGCCAAGATGGGGGGACAGCGTCCTACGAGCGGTACTTC.

This clonotype was detected ten times or more. V usage is TRBV10-2 and J usage is TRBJ1-1; the D is unclear. CDR1 is WSHSY and CDR2 is SAAADI in the germline V gene. The germline V and J ends were trimmed by 8 bases and 1 base, with 5 bases remaining between them. This CDR3 has 11 residues. The chain's CDR3 is CASYRNTEAFF. In DNA form, the CDR3 reads TGCGCCAGCTACAGGAACACTGAAGCTTTCTTT.

The V gene is TRBV7-9, the J gene TRBJ2-1; D is ambiguous. Germline V gene lookup returns CDR1 SEHNR and CDR2 FQNEAQ (reference sequence). Trimming removed 11 bases at V and 2 bases at J, with 7 bases between. This CDR3 is 11 amino acids long. The CDR3 spells CAGRTYNEQFF. CDR3 DNA sequence: TGTGCCGGCCGGACCTACAATGAGCAGTTCTTC.

This clonotype has only a few counts. This chain's CDR3 is CAWGQGLNTEAFF. The CDR3 DNA reads TGTGCCTGGGGACAGGGATTGAACACTGAAGCTTTCTTT. The rearrangement uses TRBV30 and TRBJ1-1; 8 nucleotides agree with TRBD1. The V gene end was trimmed by 5 bases and the J gene end by 0 bases; junction bases not matched to a gene: 2. Germline V lookup: CDR1 GTSNPN, CDR2 SVGIG (reference sequence). The CDR3 has 13 amino acids.

This clonotype was found many times. This sequence joins TRBV6-1 and TRBJ2-5, with TRBD1 identical over 8 bases. This CDR3 has 14 residues. Germline V lookup: CDR1 MNHNS, CDR2 SASEGT. Losses at the gene ends were 6 bases for V and 1 base for J; bases not matched to a gene: 4. The CDR3, as DNA: TGTGCCAGCAGGGGGACAGGACTCCAAGAGACCCAGTACTTC. Translation: CASRGTGLQETQYF.

A few counts support this clonotype. The chain carries TRBV6-2 or TRBV6-3 and TRBJ2-7, with no clear D. Trimming shortened V by 10 bases and J by 12 bases, and 28 bases separated the two germline ends. Germline values: CDR1 MNHEY, CDR2 SVGEGT. The CDR3 length is 14 residues. CDR3 bases: TGTGCCACCAAGGGCCCCCTGGACGCCTATTCAAGGTACTTC. This sequence encodes CATKGPLDAYSRYF.

This clonotype occurred a few times. The CDR3 spells CATSTRTSGHNEQFF. The CDR3 DNA follows: TGTGCCACCAGCACAAGGACTAGCGGCCACAATGAGCAGTTCTTC. The V and J genes are TRBV15 and TRBJ2-1; 10 nucleotides agree with TRBD2. Germline CDR1 reads LNHNV; CDR2 reads YYDKDF (reference sequence). Unmatched junction bases numbered 5, after V lost 4 bases and J lost 5 bases. CDR3 length equals 15 residues.

The chain joins TRBV4-3 to TRBJ2-1, with 10 bases lining up with TRBD2. V was pared by 3 bases and J by 5 bases, with 4 bases of the junction left unmatched. CDR3 length: 15 residues. CDR1 and CDR2 (germline): LGHNA, YSLEER. The CDR3 DNA reads as TGCGCCAGCAGCCACACTAGCGGGGACCACAATGAGCAGTTCTTC. Amino acids: CASSHTSGDHNEQFF.

This clonotype was seen repeatedly, ten times or more. The chain combines TRBV9 with TRBJ1-1; D is uncertain. With 1 base removed from V and 1 base from J, the gap between germline ends came to 8 bases. The CDR3 runs to 14 residues. Germline values: CDR1 SGDLS, CDR2 YYNGEE. The CDR3, as DNA: TGTGCCAGCAGCGTACTCCCAGAGAACACTGAAGCTTTCTTT. Its protein is CASSVLPENTEAFF.

The sample holds many counts of this clonotype. This chain connects TRBV7-9 to TRBJ1-4; D not resolved. Trimming took 11 bases from V and 8 from J, leaving 27 bases between them. The CDR3 has 16 residues. Per the germline V gene, CDR1 is SEHNR and CDR2 is FQNEAQ (reference sequence). The CDR3 region is CAVRPWGAAVGEKLFF. The CDR3 coding sequence is TGTGCCGTACGGCCCTGGGGAGCTGCGGTAGGAGAAAAACTGTTTTTT.

This sequence joins TRBV13 and TRBJ2-1; 7 bases are a match to TRBD1. CDR1 PRHDT and CDR2 FYEKMQ come from the germline V gene (reference sequence). This CDR3 region has 15 residues. Trimming removed 5 bases from V and 3 bases from J; junction bases left unmatched: 7. CDR3 in amino acids: CASSTWDSGYNEQFF. CDR3 bases: TGTGCCAGCAGCACCTGGGACAGTGGCTACAATGAGCAGTTCTTC.

This clonotype has at least ten counts. The V and J genes are TRBV18 and TRBJ1-2; the D gene is possibly TRBD1 (5 bases). The CDR3 covers 16 residues. Germline V gives CDR1 KGHSH, CDR2 LQKENI. V lost 6 bases and J 1 base, leaving 18 bases between the germline ends. CDR3: CASSPPRGGLNYGYTF. CDR3 nucleotides: TGTGCCAGCTCTCCGCCCCGCGGGGGACTTAACTATGGCTACACCTTC.

The J gene is TRBJ1-1, the V gene TRBV7-9; D unresolved. V was pared by 4 bases and J by 7 bases, with 16 bases between. CDR1 is SEHNR and CDR2 is FQNEAQ in the germline V gene (reference sequence). This CDR3 comprises 14 residues. The chain's CDR3 is CASSWTRAGGEAFF. The CDR3 DNA follows: TGTGCCAGCAGCTGGACTCGGGCCGGAGGTGAAGCTTTCTTT.

This chain joins TRBV30 and TRBJ2-7, with D possibly matching TRBD1 (5 bases). The germline V gene has CDR1 GTSNPN and CDR2 SVGIG (reference sequence). Trimming left V 0 bases short and J 3 bases short, with 9 bases between. The CDR3 is 13 residues long. CDR3 region: CAWSVIQGYEQYF. The CDR3 DNA is TGTGCCTGGAGTGTCATTCAGGGCTACGAGCAGTACTTC.

This clonotype was seen a handful of times. This chain connects TRBV21-1 to TRBJ1-2; the listed D gene, TRBD1, was not tested against the DNA. TRBV21-1 is a pseudogene locus. This CDR3 has 16 residues. CDR3 in amino acids: CASSKDNHSRGYGYTF. The CDR3 coding sequence is TGTGCCAGCAGCAAGGATAACCACTCCAGGGGGTATGGCTACACCTTC.